This T cell receptor beta chain was recorded in a study of T cells in Graves' hyperthyroidism and ophthalmopathy. This clonotype turned up a few times. The CDR3 sequence is 13 residues long. The germline V gene encodes CDR1 ENHRY and CDR2 SYGVKD. The V end lost 10 bases, the J end lost 0 bases, and 12 bases lay between the germline ends. RNA transcripts provided the source from which TCR beta CDR3 regions were amplified. Primed by the HTBI set, a first-round RT-PCR was run on the TCR CDR3. MiXCR was run by TCRdb on the multiplex PCR reads, yielding one entry per CDR3 protein. The top ten hold 8.4% of the sample, which has about 720,000 distinct CDR3 sequences, about 15% seen once. Not enrolled were patients with uncontrolled infection, other autoimmune disease, pregnancy or lactation.

The TCR originated in a man younger than 30 with Graves' hyperthyroidism. Sequencing was performed on blood. The chain combines TRBV10-3 with TRBJ1-1; D might be TRBD1 (6 bases). The CDR3 sequence: CATTGSVNTEAFF. The DNA of the CDR3 is TGTGCCACCACAGGGTCGGTGAACACTGAAGCTTTCTTT.